Listed here are 15 T cell receptor beta chains from one sample, sequenced in a study of blood T cell repertoires in COVID-19. Sequencing was performed with immunoSEQ multiplex PCR; in TCRdb, only in-frame clones are kept and a portion is missing. The sample holds approximately 120,000 clones, about 74% seen once. Material: peripheral blood. These receptor sequences come from a man older than 75 with COVID-19, enrolled during active disease.

This clone was seen more than once but under ten times. V and J are TRBV2 and TRBJ1-5; no definite D call. V was trimmed by 8 bases and J by 5 bases, leaving 10 bases between them. CDR1 is SNHLY and CDR2 is FYNNEI in the germline V gene. There are 12 residues in the CDR3. The CDR3 protein is CASGAGDQPQHF. DNA of the CDR3: TGTGCCAGCGGTGCGGGAGATCAGCCCCAGCATTTT. The whole variable domain, filled in from reference TRBV2 and TRBJ1-5, reads EPEVTQTPSHQVTQMGQEVILRCVPISNHLYFYWYRQILGQKVEFLVSFYNNEISEKSEIFDDQFSVERPDGSNFTLKIRSTKLEDSAMYFCASGAGDQPQHFGDGTRLSIL.

This clone was seen a handful of times. The chain uses TRBV15 and TRBJ1-2, with 7 nucleotides matching TRBD1. The CDR3 has 17 amino acids. Germline V gene lookup returns CDR1 LNHNV and CDR2 YYDKDF (reference sequence). J lost 3 bases, V lost 1 base, and 11 bases had no gene match. CDR3 amino acids: CATSRAPRQGEDYGYTF. DNA of the CDR3: TGTGCCACCAGCAGAGCTCCCCGACAGGGTGAGGACTATGGCTACACCTTC. Full variable domain (remainder filled in from reference TRBV15 and TRBJ1-2): DAMVIQNPRYQVTQFGKPVTLSCSQTLNHNVMYWYQQKSSQAPKLLFHYYDKDFNNEADTPDNFQSRRPNTSFCFLDIRSPGLGDTAMYLCATSRAPRQGEDYGYTFGSGTRLTVV.

This sequence joins TRBV2 and TRBJ2-7, with 11 bases aligning to TRBD1. Germline V CDR1 and CDR2: SNHLY, FYNNEI. V dropped 5 bases and J dropped 4; count of bases not matched to a gene: 7. The CDR3 is 15 amino acids. CDR3 DNA: TGTGCCAGCAGTATAGGACAGGGGGCAACATACGAGCAGTACTTC. The encoded protein is CASSIGQGATYEQYF.

This chain joins TRBV7-2 and TRBJ2-7; 12 bases align to TRBD2. Per germline, CDR1 SGHTA and CDR2 FQGNSA. V trimming: 5 bases; J trimming: 3 bases; junction bases outside the gene matches: 2. This CDR3 has 14 residues. The CDR3 bases are TGTGCCAGCAGCCGGACTAGCGGGATCTACGAGCAGTACTTC. This sequence encodes CASSRTSGIYEQYF.

The gene calls are TRBV18 and TRBJ2-6; TRBD1 agrees at 8 bases. This CDR3 comprises 16 residues. Looked up from germline, CDR1 is KGHSH and CDR2 is LQKENI. V lost 2 bases to trimming and J lost 2 bases; unmatched junction nucleotides: 2. The CDR3 DNA is TGTGCCAGCTCACCAGTACAGGGGGCTGGGGCCAACGTCCTGACTTTC. Its protein product is CASSPVQGAGANVLTF.

The J gene is TRBJ1-6, the V gene TRBV3-1 (or the pseudogene TRBV3-2), with TRBD1 matching over 7 bases. The ends lost 7 bases at V and 1 base at J; junction bases unmatched: 7. The germline CDR1 and CDR2 sequences are LGHDT and YNNKEL (reference sequence). CDR3 size: 16 residues. CDR3 bases: TGTGCCAGCAACCTACAGGGGAAGTCCTATAATTCACCCCTCCACTTT. It yields the protein CASNLQGKSYNSPLHF.

The V and J genes are TRBV5-6 and TRBJ1-2; no clear D gene. Trimming removed 2 bases at V and 7 bases at J, with 6 bases between. Germline V gene sequence: CDR1 SGHDT, CDR2 YYEEEE. CDR3 size: 11 residues. Here the CDR3 DNA reads TGTGCCAGCAGCTTTGTCTCTGGCTACACCTTC. Residues: CASSFVSGYTF.

The chain joins TRBV12-5 to TRBJ2-2, with D tentatively TRBD2 (6 bases). Germline CDR1 LGHNT, CDR2 FRNRAP. The CDR3 consists of 13 residues. V lost 5 bases to trimming and J lost 5 bases, with 9 bases between them. Here the CDR3 reads CASGVSGTGELFF. In DNA form, the CDR3 reads TGTGCTAGTGGTGTGAGCGGGACCGGGGAGCTGTTTTTT.

The DNA of the CDR3 is TGTGCCAGCAGCCGCCGGGGGGACACCGGGGAGCTGTTTTTT. As protein: CASSRRGDTGELFF. The V call is TRBV11-2, the J call TRBJ2-2; TRBD2 matches 7 bases. With V trimmed by 5 bases and J by 3 bases, 3 bases remained unmatched. The germline V gene encodes CDR1 SGHAT and CDR2 FQNNGV. The CDR3 has 14 amino acids.

The rearrangement joins TRBV29-1 to TRBJ2-1; 11 bases are shared with TRBD2. The CDR3 runs to 15 residues. Germline CDR1 is SQVTM and CDR2 is ANQGSEA. Trimming cost V 6 bases and J 6 bases; bases outside gene matches: 10. CDR3 in DNA: TGCAGCGTGGCCACCCTAGCGGGAGGAGGCAATGAGCAGTTCTTC. Its translation: CSVATLAGGGNEQFF.

This clone was seen once. J is TRBJ2-2 and V is TRBV19, with TRBD1 as a possible D gene (6 bases). This CDR3 comprises 15 residues. Germline CDR1 is LNHDA and CDR2 is SQIVND (reference sequence). V was trimmed by 8 bases and J by 0 bases, leaving 13 bases between them. The CDR3 is CASEPGTSNTGELFF. DNA of the CDR3: TGTGCCAGTGAGCCCGGGACATCGAACACCGGGGAGCTGTTTTTT.

This clone came up a few times. The chain employs TRBV16 and TRBJ2-3, with 7 bases identical to TRBD2. Germline trimming cut 6 bases from V and 2 bases from J; bases unmatched to any gene: 8. CDR1 is KGHSY, CDR2 FQNENV, per germline. The CDR3 contains 15 residues. CDR3 nucleotide sequence: TGTGCCAGCAGTCCAGACCTAGCGGACACAGATACGCAGTATTTT. Its translation is CASSPDLADTDTQYF.

V is TRBV28 and J is TRBJ1-6, with unresolved D. Looked up from germline, CDR1 is MDHEN and CDR2 is SYDVKM. The CDR3 loop spans 16 amino acids. V was cut by 6 bases and J by 0 bases, with 12 bases left in between. CDR3 sequence: CASSLEGFSYNSPLHF. Written as DNA, the CDR3 is TGTGCCAGCAGCCTAGAAGGTTTCTCCTATAATTCACCCCTCCACTTT.

This clone appeared once. The chain is built from TRBV5-1 and TRBJ2-7, with 8 bases lining up with TRBD2. This CDR3 has 13 amino acids. Germline CDR1 reads SGHRS; CDR2 reads YFSETQ. The V segment lost 6 bases and the J segment 6 bases; nucleotides outside the gene matches: 8. CDR3 sequence: CASNPGGASEQYF. Written as DNA, the CDR3 is TGCGCCAGCAACCCGGGGGGGGCCTCCGAGCAGTACTTC.

The V gene is TRBV3-1 (or the pseudogene TRBV3-2), the J gene TRBJ2-1; a possible D gene is TRBD1 (6 bases). This CDR3 is 14 amino acids long. The germline V gene has CDR1 LGHDT and CDR2 YNNKEL (reference sequence). V dropped 3 bases and J dropped 5 bases, with 11 bases sitting between them. CDR3 nucleotides: TGTGCCAGCAGCCAGAACGGACAGAACAATGAGCAGTTCTTC. As protein: CASSQNGQNNEQFF.